Each of the 3 T cell receptor beta chains below was sequenced from the same sample in a study of blood T cell repertoires in COVID-19 (dated by TCRdb to the early 2020s). Libraries were made using the immunoSEQ multiplex PCR assay. This is the immuneACCESS table as TCRdb keeps it, with only in-frame sequences that have V and J called. A part of the clones is gone; compared with another copy, unresolved V genes explain less than half, and the rest is unexplained. Recorded for this sample are around 100,000 clones; approximately 90% of them occurred a single time. Together, the top ten hold roughly 1.9% of the sample. Sequenced input: peripheral blood. All receptors come from a man in his fifties or sixties with active COVID-19.

The V and J genes are TRBV2 and TRBJ1-6, with D perhaps matching TRBD1 (5 bases). CDR1 and CDR2 (germline): SNHLY, FYNNEI. This CDR3 has 12 residues. V was clipped by 7 bases and J by 8 bases, with 9 bases between them. The CDR3 is CASNRDYSPLHF. DNA of the CDR3: TGTGCCAGCAACCGGGACTATTCACCCCTCCACTTT.

The J gene is TRBJ2-2, the V gene TRBV6-5; 8 bases are shared with TRBD1. With V trimmed by 9 bases and J by 4 bases, 4 bases remained unmatched. The CDR3 consists of 13 residues. Germline assignment: CDR1 MNHEY and CDR2 SVGAGI. The CDR3 region is CASQGARTGELFF. The DNA of the CDR3 is TGTGCCAGTCAGGGGGCGCGCACCGGGGAGCTGTTTTTT.

The chain links TRBV7-7 to TRBJ1-1; 8 bases agree with TRBD1. This CDR3 contains 15 residues. Trimming took 2 bases from V and 1 from J; bases not matched to a gene: 3. Germline V gives CDR1 SSHAT, CDR2 FNYEAQ (reference sequence). In nucleotides, the CDR3 is TGTGCCAGCAGCTTATACACAGGGGGGAACACTGAAGCTTTCTTT. It is translated as CASSLYTGGNTEAFF.